The entry below gives a single TCR beta chain sequence along with its context. Its antigen is unknown. Assay: immunoSEQ multiplex PCR; the TCRdb copy retains only in-frame clones and omits some. The sample lists 95,000 to 150,000 clones, about 79% seen once, with 27% in the top ten. These data originate in a study of T cell responses to AZD1222 COVID-19 vaccine. Study-wide findings and caveats: Clonal diversity was possibly underestimated, and white British individuals and females predominated among donors.

V was pared by 4 bases and J by 4 bases, with 18 bases between. Germline CDR1 SGDLS, CDR2 YYNGEE. The CDR3 runs to 15 residues. The source was peripheral blood, collected 28 days after the second AZD1222 dose. This receptor was obtained from an adult who received the AZD1222 COVID-19 vaccine. V is TRBV9 and J is TRBJ2-7, with D possibly TRBD1 on 6 matching bases. This chain's CDR3 is CASSPQGRQDYEQYF. The CDR3 region has the DNA TGTGCCAGCAGCCCCCAGGGGAGACAGGATTACGAGCAGTACTTC.